The clone carrying this T cell receptor (beta chain) has just a few counts. V was cut by 2 bases and J by 9 bases, with 15 bases left in between. Looked up from germline, CDR1 is SGHNT and CDR2 is YYREEE (reference sequence). There are 14 residues in the CDR3. This sample was included in a study of cytomegalovirus exposure and HLA in healthy donors. Use of 60 Vbeta and 13 Jbeta primers characterized the PCR. Some clones are missing from TCRdb's copy, which holds only in-frame ones; the method was immunoSEQ multiplex PCR. The sample holds more than 95,000 clones, around four fifths seen once. This sequence originates from a man younger than 40 in good health and CMV-seropositive. The gene calls are TRBV5-4 and TRBJ2-1; TRBD1 is a possible D gene (5 bases). The sample comprised PBMCs. The CDR3 DNA reads TGTGCCAGCAGCTTAATAAACCCTGACAGTGAGCAGTTCTTC. It is translated as CASSLINPDSEQFF.